What follows are 14 T cell receptor beta chains derived from one specimen sequenced in a study of CD8 T cells in Susac syndrome. An input of roughly 0.45 to 1 ug of RNA was subjected to reverse transcription using random hexamers. TCRdb re-derived calls from the immunoSEQ multiplex PCR reads in MiXCR, one entry per CDR3 protein. The table includes roughly 200,000 distinct CDR3 sequences, about 93% detected once. The source material was CD4+ T cells from PBMCs. These receptors were obtained from a human donor in good health.

The chain has TRBV12-3 or TRBV12-4 and TRBJ2-6; D remains unclear. The CDR3 has 16 residues. The V end was cut by 5 bases, the J end by 4 bases, with 15 bases between. DNA of the CDR3: TGTGCCAGCAGTCTACAAGGGTTGGGCGGGGCCAACGTCCTGACTTTC. Its protein product is CASSLQGLGGANVLTF.

The chain carries TRBV15 and TRBJ2-4; D remains unclear. V was pared by 3 bases and J by 0 bases, with 9 bases between. The CDR3 is made up of 15 amino acids. The germline V gene encodes CDR1 LNHNV and CDR2 YYDKDF (reference sequence). CDR3 DNA sequence: TGTGCCACCAGCAGCCCCCACTCAGCCAAAAACATTCAGTACTTC. Protein product: CATSSPHSAKNIQYF.

This rearrangement joins TRBV30 to TRBJ1-1, with TRBD1 matching over 9 bases. This CDR3 is 19 amino acids long. Germline-derived CDR1 and CDR2 are GTSNPN and SVGIG (reference sequence). The V gene end was trimmed by 5 bases and the J gene end by 4 bases; junction bases not matched to a gene: 23. The CDR3 is CAWASRGRTGTGRGTEAFF. CDR3 DNA sequence: TGTGCCTGGGCATCCAGGGGACGAACCGGGACAGGGAGGGGCACTGAAGCTTTCTTT.

The chain is built from TRBV27 and TRBJ1-5; D is undetermined. The CDR3 contains 16 residues. Germline V gives CDR1 MNHEY, CDR2 SMNVEV (reference sequence). V shed 2 bases and J shed 2 bases, with 13 bases lying between them. The CDR3 reads CASSLVGERRNQPQHF. CDR3 DNA: TGTGCCAGCAGTTTAGTCGGGGAAAGGCGCAATCAGCCCCAGCATTTT.

V and J are TRBV7-8 and TRBJ2-7; 8 bases map to TRBD1. This CDR3 comprises 15 residues. Per germline, CDR1 SGHVS and CDR2 FQNEAQ. V trimming: 2 bases; J trimming: 4 bases; junction bases outside the gene matches: 7. The CDR3: CASSLTQGAEYEQYV. In DNA, the CDR3 is TGTGCCAGCAGCTTAACCCAGGGGGCTGAATACGAGCAGTACGTC.

The gene calls are TRBV9 and TRBJ1-2; D is uncertain. Germline CDR1 is SGDLS and CDR2 is YYNGEE. Between the trimmed V and J ends, which lost 6 bases and 0 bases, there was a span of 18 bases. The CDR3 length is 16 residues. The CDR3 sequence is CASTTSVGRANYGYTF. Here the CDR3 DNA reads TGTGCCAGCACCACGTCGGTAGGGAGAGCTAACTATGGCTACACCTTC. Full variable domain (remainder filled in from reference TRBV9 and TRBJ1-2): DSGVTQTPKHLITATGQRVTLRCSPRSGDLSVYWYQQSLDQGLQFLIQYYNGEERAKGNILERFSAQQFPDLHSELNLSSLELGDSALYFCASTTSVGRANYGYTFGSGTRLTVV.

This chain links TRBV6-2 or TRBV6-3 with TRBJ2-7; either TRBD1 or TRBD2 may supply D (5 bases each). The CDR3 has 14 residues. Trimming took off 5 bases at V and 3 bases at J, with 14 bases between the two ends. CDR1 is MNHEY and CDR2 is SVGEGT in the germline V gene. CDR3: CASSQGTGVYEQYF. The DNA of the CDR3 is TGTGCCAGCAGTCAAGGGACGGGTGTCTACGAGCAGTACTTC.

The chain recombines TRBV5-4 with TRBJ2-3, with 9 bases identical to TRBD2. Trimming at V came to 4 bases and at J to 0 bases, leaving 9 bases not matched to a gene. The CDR3 totals 17 residues. Germline V CDR1 and CDR2: SGHNT, YYREEE (reference sequence). The CDR3 sequence is CASSRRSSGVSTDTQYF. The CDR3 region has the DNA TGTGCCAGCAGCCGGAGGTCTAGCGGGGTGAGCACAGATACGCAGTATTTT.

The CDR3 protein is CASRRDLMNTEAFF. The CDR3 nucleotides are TGTGCCAGCAGGAGGGACCTAATGAACACTGAAGCTTTCTTT. This sequence joins TRBV27 and TRBJ1-1; the D gene is possibly TRBD1 (5 bases). The CDR3 spans 14 residues. CDR1 and CDR2 from the germline V gene are MNHEY and SMNVEV (reference sequence). Trimming stripped 6 bases from V and 0 bases from J, with 11 bases between.

This rearrangement joins TRBV2 to TRBJ2-3; D gene ambiguous. V was cut by 4 bases and J by 0 bases, with 5 bases left in between. CDR1 is SNHLY, CDR2 FYNNEI, per germline. This CDR3 is built from 13 residues. CDR3 coding DNA: TGTGCCAGCAGTGCCGACAGCACAGATACGCAGTATTTT. It codes for CASSADSTDTQYF.

This rearrangement joins TRBV7-2 to TRBJ2-5, with TRBD1 matching over 9 bases. The germline gives CDR1 SGHTA, CDR2 FQGNSA. Trimming cost V 5 bases and J 5 bases; bases outside gene matches: 6. The CDR3 spans 14 residues. The CDR3: CASSIQGAGETQYF. The DNA for the CDR3 is TGTGCCAGCAGCATACAGGGGGCTGGGGAGACCCAGTACTTC.

This chain uses TRBV28 with TRBJ2-5; the D call may be TRBD1 or TRBD2 (5 bases each). Germline V gene data show CDR1 as MDHEN and CDR2 as SYDVKM. The germline V and J ends were trimmed by 4 bases and 1 base, with 13 bases remaining between them. CDR3 length equals 15 residues. The CDR3 region is CASSSPGRFQETQYF. In DNA, the CDR3 is TGTGCCAGCAGTTCCCCGGGACGGTTCCAAGAGACCCAGTACTTC.

This chain links TRBV6-6 with TRBJ2-7; 8 positions agree with TRBD2. CDR1 and CDR2 from the germline V gene are MNHNY and SVGAGI (reference sequence). V dropped 2 bases and J dropped 3; count of bases not matched to a gene: 6. CDR3 size: 15 residues. The CDR3 sequence is CASSYGAGAGYEQYF. The CDR3 DNA sequence: TGTGCCAGCAGTTACGGAGCGGGGGCCGGCTACGAGCAGTACTTC.

Comment on this clonotype: The CDR3 carries no conserved terminal phenylalanine or tryptophan, so it likely arises from a read error. The chain employs TRBV12-3 or TRBV12-4 and TRBJ2-1, with 10 nucleotides matching TRBD2. The CDR3 loop spans 13 amino acids. The J segment lost 8 bases and the V segment lost 8 bases, leaving 6 bases of the junction unmatched. The DNA for the CDR3 is TGTGCCAGCGGGACACTAGCGGGATATGAGCAGTTCCTC. Its protein product is CASGTLAGYEQFL.